This T cell receptor (beta chain) was found in a study of blood T cells in healthy people across ages. Study-level information: About one barcoded beta molecule per two T cells was captured by template switching.

In this sample, this clonotype turned up many times. The V gene's germline CDR1 is SGHTA and CDR2 FQGNSA. The CDR3 length is 12 residues. V gave up 2 bases and J gave up 5 bases, with 6 bases separating them. With a J-beta primer mix and a sample-barcoded 5' primer, a second PCR ran about 7 to 11 cycles. With 12 random nucleotides, a template-switch adaptor tagged each individual cDNA molecule. MiXCR was run by TCRdb on the 5' RACE reads, yielding one entry per CDR3 protein. The sample includes about 570,000 distinct CDR3 sequences, 27% of them seen just once. These data also formed part of another study, on T cells of mothers and their children.

Sequencing was carried out using blood. The receptor's source is a boy aged 2 to 10 in good health. The rearrangement uses TRBV7-2 and TRBJ2-5; D remains ambiguous. CDR3 coding DNA: TGTGCCAGCAGCTTAATCAGGGAGACCCAGTACTTC. It encodes CASSLIRETQYF.